A selection of T cell receptor beta chains follows, all from one sample in a study of graft-versus-host responses after intestinal transplantation. The assay was immunoSEQ multiplex PCR, and TCRdb's table has in-frame clones only and misses some. This sample has fewer than 95,000 clones, with approximately 90% found just once. These receptors have no identified antigens. The sequenced sample was unstimulated CD8+ T cells sorted from spleen or lymph node cells, obtained before transplant. These TCRs come from a human donor who was the organ donor for an intestinal transplant. Each CDR3 is given with its conserved first and last residue. A D gene is named only where the DNA matches it firmly. Rows give clone size only sometimes, using once, few, many, or a class for an expanded clone.

d_call j_call clone_size v_call cdr3_nt cdr3_aa
NA TRBJ2-2 NA TRBV4-2 TGTGCCAGCAGCCAAGAGGTCAGGAACACCGGGGAGCTGTTTTTT CASSQEVRNTGELFF
TRBD2 TRBJ2-7 NA TRBV28 TGTGCCAGCAGTTGGCGGGGGGCCTGGAGCGAGCAGTACTTC CASSWRGAWSEQYF
NA TRBJ2-7 NA TRBV29-1 TGCAGCGTTGAAGAGGGTCGGGGAACCGAGCAGTACTTC CSVEEGRGTEQYF
TRBD1 TRBJ1-1 NA TRBV6-6 TGTGCCAGCAGGGCAGGGGGCACTGAAGCTTTCTTT CASRAGGTEAFF
NA TRBJ1-4 few TRBV5-8 TGTGCCAGCAGCTCGGACAAGTTCCTAAATGAAAAACTGTTTTTT CASSSDKFLNEKLFF
TRBD1 TRBJ1-6 NA TRBV19 TGTGCCAGTAGTATCGGTGTTCCAGGGGGCTCACCCCTCCACTTT CASSIGVPGGSPLHF
NA TRBJ1-6 NA TRBV11-2 TGTGCCAGCTTCGAGGGGGGGGCCAGAGGGTCACCCCTCCACTTT CASFEGGARGSPLHF
NA TRBJ2-7 NA TRBV19 TGTGCCAGTAGTATAGTCGCGGAGTCCTACGAGCAGTACTTC CASSIVAESYEQYF
NA TRBJ2-7 NA TRBV21-1 TGTGCCAGCAGCATAAGGGGCGAGCAGTACTTC CASSIRGEQYF
NA TRBJ2-3 NA TRBV10-3 TGTGCCATCAGCGCGGACAGCTACACAGATACGCAGTATTTT CAISADSYTDTQYF
TRBD1 TRBJ1-2 NA TRBV4-1 TGCGCCAGCAGCCAGGGACAGGGGTTCCACTATGGCTACACCTTC CASSQGQGFHYGYTF